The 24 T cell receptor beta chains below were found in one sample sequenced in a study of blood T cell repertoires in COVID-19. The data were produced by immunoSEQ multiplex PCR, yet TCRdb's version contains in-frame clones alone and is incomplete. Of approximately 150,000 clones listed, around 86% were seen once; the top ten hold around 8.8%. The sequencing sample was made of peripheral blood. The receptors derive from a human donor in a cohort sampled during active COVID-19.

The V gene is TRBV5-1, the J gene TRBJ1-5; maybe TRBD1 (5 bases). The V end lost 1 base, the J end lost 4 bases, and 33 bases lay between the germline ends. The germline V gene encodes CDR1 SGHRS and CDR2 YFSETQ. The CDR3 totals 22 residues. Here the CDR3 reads CASSLLPGRSAAGGDGNQPQHF. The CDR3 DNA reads TGCGCCAGCAGCTTGCTTCCAGGGCGATCGGCGGCTGGGGGGGATGGGAATCAGCCCCAGCATTTT.

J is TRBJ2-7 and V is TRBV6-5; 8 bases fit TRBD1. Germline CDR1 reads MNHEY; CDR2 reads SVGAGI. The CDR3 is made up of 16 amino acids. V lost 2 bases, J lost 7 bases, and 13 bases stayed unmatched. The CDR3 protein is CASSYPPGQVPREQYF. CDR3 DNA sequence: TGTGCCAGCAGTTACCCTCCGGGACAGGTTCCGAGGGAGCAGTACTTC.

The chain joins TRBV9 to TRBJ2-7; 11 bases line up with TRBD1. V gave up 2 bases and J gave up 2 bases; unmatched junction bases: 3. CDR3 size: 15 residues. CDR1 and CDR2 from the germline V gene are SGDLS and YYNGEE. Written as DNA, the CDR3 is TGTGCCAGCAGCGTGGAGGACAGGGGGCCCTACGAGCAGTACTTC. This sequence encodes CASSVEDRGPYEQYF.

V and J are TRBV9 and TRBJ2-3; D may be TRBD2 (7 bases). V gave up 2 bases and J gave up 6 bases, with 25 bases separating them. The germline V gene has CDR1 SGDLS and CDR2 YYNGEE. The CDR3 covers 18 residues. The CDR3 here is CASSVRGGGTKFRDTQYF. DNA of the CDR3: TGTGCCAGCAGCGTTAGGGGAGGGGGGACTAAATTCCGGGATACGCAGTATTTT.

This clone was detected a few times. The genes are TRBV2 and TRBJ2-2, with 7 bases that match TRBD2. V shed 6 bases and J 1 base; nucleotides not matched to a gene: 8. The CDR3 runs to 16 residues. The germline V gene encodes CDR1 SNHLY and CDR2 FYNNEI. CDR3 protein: CASSQTSIKNTGELFF. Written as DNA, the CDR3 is TGTGCCAGCAGCCAGACTAGCATAAAGAACACCGGGGAGCTGTTTTTT. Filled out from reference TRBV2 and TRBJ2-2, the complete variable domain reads EPEVTQTPSHQVTQMGQEVILRCVPISNHLYFYWYRQILGQKVEFLVSFYNNEISEKSEIFDDQFSVERPDGSNFTLKIRSTKLEDSAMYFCASSQTSIKNTGELFFGEGSRLTVL.

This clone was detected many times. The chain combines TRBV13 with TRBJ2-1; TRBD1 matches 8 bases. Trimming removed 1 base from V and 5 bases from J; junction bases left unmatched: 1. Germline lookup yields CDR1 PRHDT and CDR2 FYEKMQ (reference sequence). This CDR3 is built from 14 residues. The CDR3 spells CASSLEGQDNEQFF. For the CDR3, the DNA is TGTGCCAGCAGCTTAGAGGGACAGGACAATGAGCAGTTCTTC.

As DNA, the CDR3 is TGTGCCAGTACCCAGGGGGGCCAAGAGACCCAGTACTTC. As protein: CASTQGGQETQYF. The V and J genes are TRBV5-4 and TRBJ2-5; possibly TRBD1 for D (7 bases). Trimming cost V 8 bases and J 1 base, with 12 bases left between them. The CDR3 has 13 amino acids. The germline V gene has CDR1 SGHNT and CDR2 YYREEE (reference sequence).

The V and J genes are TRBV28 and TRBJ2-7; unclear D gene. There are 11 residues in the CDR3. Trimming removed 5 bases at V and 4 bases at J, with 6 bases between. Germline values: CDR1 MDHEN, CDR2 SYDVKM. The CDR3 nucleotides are TGTGCCAGCAGTGCCAGGTACGAGCAGTACTTC. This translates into CASSARYEQYF. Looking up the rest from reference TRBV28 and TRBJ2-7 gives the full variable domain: DVKVTQSSRYLVKRTGEKVFLECVQDMDHENMFWYRQDPGLGLRLIYFSYDVKMKEKGDIPEGYSVSREKKERFSLILESASTNQTSMYLCASSARYEQYFGPGTRLTVT.

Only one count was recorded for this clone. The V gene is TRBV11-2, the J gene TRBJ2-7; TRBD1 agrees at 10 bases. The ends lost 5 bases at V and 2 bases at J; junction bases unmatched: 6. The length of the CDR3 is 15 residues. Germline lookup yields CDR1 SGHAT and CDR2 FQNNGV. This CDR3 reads CASSPGTGVAYEQYF. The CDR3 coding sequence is TGTGCCAGCAGCCCTGGGACAGGGGTTGCCTACGAGCAGTACTTC.

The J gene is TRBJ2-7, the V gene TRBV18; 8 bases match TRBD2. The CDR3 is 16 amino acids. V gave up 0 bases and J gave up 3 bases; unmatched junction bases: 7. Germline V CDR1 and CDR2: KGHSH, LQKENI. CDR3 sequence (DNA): TGTGCCAGCTCACCACCGGGCGGGAGGATTAGCTACGAGCAGTACTTC. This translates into CASSPPGGRISYEQYF.

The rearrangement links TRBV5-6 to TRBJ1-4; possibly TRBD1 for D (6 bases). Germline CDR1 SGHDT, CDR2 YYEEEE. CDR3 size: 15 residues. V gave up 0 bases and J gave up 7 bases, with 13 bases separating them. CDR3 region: CASSLGLGGAEKLFF. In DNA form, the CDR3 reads TGTGCCAGCAGCTTGGGTCTAGGGGGGGCTGAAAAACTGTTTTTT.

This CDR3 reads CASSSSGHQETQYF. The CDR3 nucleotides are TGTGCCAGCAGCTCCTCAGGGCACCAAGAGACCCAGTACTTC. The chain uses TRBV7-2 and TRBJ2-5; maybe TRBD1 (5 bases). V lost 4 bases, J lost 0 bases, and 9 bases lay in between. Germline CDR1 SGHTA, CDR2 FQGNSA. CDR3 length equals 14 residues.

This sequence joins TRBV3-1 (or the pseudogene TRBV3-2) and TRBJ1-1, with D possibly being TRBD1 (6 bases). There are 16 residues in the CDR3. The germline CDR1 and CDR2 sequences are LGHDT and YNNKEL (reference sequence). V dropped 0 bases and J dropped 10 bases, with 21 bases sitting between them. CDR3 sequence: CASSQEAVGAAFGAFF. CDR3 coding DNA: TGTGCCAGCAGCCAAGAAGCTGTGGGGGCAGCCTTTGGAGCTTTCTTT.

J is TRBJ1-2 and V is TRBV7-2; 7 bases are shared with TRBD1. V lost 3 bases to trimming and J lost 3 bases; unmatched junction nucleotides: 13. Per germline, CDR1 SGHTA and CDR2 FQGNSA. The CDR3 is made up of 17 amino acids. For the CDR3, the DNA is TGTGCCAGCAGCTTTGGCGGGGGGGGACAGTTGGACTATGGCTACACCTTC. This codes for CASSFGGGGQLDYGYTF. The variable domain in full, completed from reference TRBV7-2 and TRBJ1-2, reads GAGVSQSPSNKVTEKGKDVELRCDPISGHTALYWYRQSLGQGLEFLIYFQGNSAPDKSGLPSDRFSAERTGGSVSTLTIQRTQQEDSAVYLCASSFGGGGQLDYGYTFGSGTRLTVV.

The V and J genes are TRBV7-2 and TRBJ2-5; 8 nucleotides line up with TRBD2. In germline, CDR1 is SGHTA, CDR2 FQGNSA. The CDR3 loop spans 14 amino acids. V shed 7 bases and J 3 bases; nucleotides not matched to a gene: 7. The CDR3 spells CASTLVSGKETQYF. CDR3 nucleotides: TGTGCCAGCACCTTGGTTAGCGGGAAAGAGACCCAGTACTTC.

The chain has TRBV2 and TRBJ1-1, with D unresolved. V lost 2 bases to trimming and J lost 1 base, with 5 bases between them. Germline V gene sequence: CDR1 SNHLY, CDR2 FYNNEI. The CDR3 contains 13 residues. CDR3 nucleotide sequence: TGTGCCAGCAGTGAACAGCGGAACACTGAAGCTTTCTTT. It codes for CASSEQRNTEAFF.

Here the CDR3 DNA reads TGTGCCAGCAGTGAAAGTCAGGGGACTGAAGCTTTCTTT. It translates to CASSESQGTEAFF. The chain recombines TRBV6-1 with TRBJ1-1, with a weak D call TRBD1 (6 bases). Germline V gives CDR1 MNHNS, CDR2 SASEGT. Trimming took 2 bases from V and 5 from J, leaving 9 bases between them. This CDR3 is 13 amino acids long.

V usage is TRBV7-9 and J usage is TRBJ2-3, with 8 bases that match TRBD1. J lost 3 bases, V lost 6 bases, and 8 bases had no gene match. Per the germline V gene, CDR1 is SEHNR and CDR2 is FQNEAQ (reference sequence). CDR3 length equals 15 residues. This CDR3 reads CASRSGQGGTDTQYF. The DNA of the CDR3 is TGTGCCAGCAGGTCAGGACAGGGTGGGACAGATACGCAGTATTTT.

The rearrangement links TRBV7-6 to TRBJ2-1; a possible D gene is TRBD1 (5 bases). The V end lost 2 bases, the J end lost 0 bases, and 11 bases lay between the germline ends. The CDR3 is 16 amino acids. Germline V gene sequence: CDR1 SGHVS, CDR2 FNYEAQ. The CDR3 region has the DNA TGTGCCAGCAGCTTATTCCAGGGCAGCTCCTACAATGAGCAGTTCTTC. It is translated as CASSLFQGSSYNEQFF.

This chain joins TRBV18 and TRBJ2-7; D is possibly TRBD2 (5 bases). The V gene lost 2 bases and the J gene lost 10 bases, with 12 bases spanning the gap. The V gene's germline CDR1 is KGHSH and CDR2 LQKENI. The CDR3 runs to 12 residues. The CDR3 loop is CASSPNTEEQYF. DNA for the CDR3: TGTGCCAGCTCACCAAATACGGAGGAACAGTACTTC.

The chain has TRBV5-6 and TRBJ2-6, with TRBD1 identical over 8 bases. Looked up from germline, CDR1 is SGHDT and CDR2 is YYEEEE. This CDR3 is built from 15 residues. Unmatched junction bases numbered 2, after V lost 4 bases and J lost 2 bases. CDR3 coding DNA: TGTGCCAGCAGCATCAGGGGGCCTGGGGCCAACGTCCTGACTTTC. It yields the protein CASSIRGPGANVLTF. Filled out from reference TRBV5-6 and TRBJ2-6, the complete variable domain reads DAGVTQSPTHLIKTRGQQVTLRCSPKSGHDTVSWYQQALGQGPQFIFQYYEEEERQRGNFPDRFSGHQFPNYSSELNVNALLLGDSALYLCASSIRGPGANVLTFGAGSRLTVL.

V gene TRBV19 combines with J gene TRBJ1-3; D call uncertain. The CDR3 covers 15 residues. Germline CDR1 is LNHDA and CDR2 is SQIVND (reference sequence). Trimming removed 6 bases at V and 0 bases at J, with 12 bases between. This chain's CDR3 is CASSLQHPSGNTIYF. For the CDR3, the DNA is TGTGCCAGTAGCCTACAGCACCCCTCTGGAAACACCATATATTTT.

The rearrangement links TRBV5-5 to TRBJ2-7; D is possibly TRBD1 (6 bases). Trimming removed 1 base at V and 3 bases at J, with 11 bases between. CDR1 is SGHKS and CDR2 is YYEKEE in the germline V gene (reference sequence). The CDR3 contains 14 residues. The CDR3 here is CASSLTGTIYEQYF. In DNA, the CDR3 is TGTGCCAGCAGCTTGACAGGGACGATCTACGAGCAGTACTTC.

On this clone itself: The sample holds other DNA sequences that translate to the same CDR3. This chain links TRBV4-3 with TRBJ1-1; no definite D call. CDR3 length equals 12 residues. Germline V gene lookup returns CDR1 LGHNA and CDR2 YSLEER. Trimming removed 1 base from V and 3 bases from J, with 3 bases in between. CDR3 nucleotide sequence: TGCGCCAGCAGCCAAGCAGACACTGAAGCTTTCTTT. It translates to CASSQADTEAFF.